This T cell receptor (beta chain) was sequenced for a study of control samples from healthy donors and cancer patients. Between the trimmed V and J ends, which lost 1 base and 7 bases, there was a span of 17 bases. The CDR3 length is 17 residues. Germline assignment: CDR1 MGHRA and CDR2 YSYEKL. Sequencing used immunoSEQ multiplex PCR; TCRdb keeps in-frame clones, though not all of them. The repertoire holds roughly 88,000 clones, with more than 85% as singletons. In this sample, this clone turned up a few times. The V call is TRBV4-1, the J call TRBJ1-6, with a weak D call TRBD1 (5 bases). This clonotype originated in a woman in her thirties in good health. Sequences were obtained from blood. The CDR3 coding sequence is TGCGCCAGCAGCCAAGGGGCCCACAGGAGTGAGAATTCACCCCTCCACTTT. Residues: CASSQGAHRSENSPLHF.